These 12 T cell receptor beta chains came from one sample sequenced in a study of blood T cell repertoires in COVID-19. Some clones are missing from TCRdb's copy, which holds only in-frame ones; the method was immunoSEQ multiplex PCR. The sample lists 95,000 to 150,000 clones; about four fifths were seen once. Sample: peripheral blood. The source is a woman aged 70 to 79 with acute or convalescent COVID-19.

V gene TRBV6-6 combines with J gene TRBJ2-7; the D is unclear. The germline V and J ends were trimmed by 5 bases and 0 bases, with 14 bases remaining between them. CDR1 is MNHNY and CDR2 is SVGAGI in the germline V gene (reference sequence). The CDR3 has 15 residues. CDR3 loop: CASSPQMSFSYEQYF. The CDR3 DNA sequence: TGTGCCAGCAGTCCACAGATGTCGTTCTCCTACGAGCAGTACTTC.

This chain links TRBV7-2 with TRBJ1-6, with D possibly being TRBD1 (6 bases). This CDR3 is built from 16 residues. CDR1 and CDR2 (germline): SGHTA, FQGNSA. Trimming removed 8 bases at V and 0 bases at J, with 14 bases between. The CDR3 DNA follows: TGTGCCAGCCGCACCGAACAGGGCTCCTATAATTCACCCCTCCACTTT. This translates into CASRTEQGSYNSPLHF.

This rearrangement joins TRBV7-8 to TRBJ1-6; TRBD1 is a possible D gene (6 bases). Looked up from germline, CDR1 is SGHVS and CDR2 is FQNEAQ. The germline V and J ends were trimmed by 2 bases and 8 bases, with 13 bases remaining between them. This CDR3 comprises 15 residues. CDR3 coding DNA: TGTGCCAGCAGCTTACGGACAGCGGGGGATTCACCCCTCCACTTT. Protein product: CASSLRTAGDSPLHF.

V is TRBV4-3 and J is TRBJ2-3; TRBD2 matches at 9 bases. The trim removed 1 base at V and 2 bases at J, leaving 10 bases unmatched. The CDR3 contains 18 residues. Germline V CDR1 and CDR2: LGHNA, YSLEER. In DNA, the CDR3 is TGCGCCAGCAGCCAAGTTCAGCTTAGCGGGGGATCCACAGATACGCAGTATTTT. It translates to CASSQVQLSGGSTDTQYF.

As for this clone: Other nucleotide sequences in the sample specify the same CDR3. The rearrangement joins TRBV5-1 to TRBJ1-1; tentative D call: TRBD1 (6 bases). Trimming left V 5 bases short and J 5 bases short, with 13 bases between. The CDR3 sequence is 13 residues long. Germline V gene sequence: CDR1 SGHRS, CDR2 YFSETQ. CDR3 residues: CASSLQGGTEAFF. CDR3 sequence (DNA): TGCGCCAGCAGTTTACAGGGAGGGACTGAAGCTTTCTTT.

The chain couples TRBV10-1 to TRBJ1-1, with TRBD1 matching 9 bases. The CDR3 spans 13 residues. Germline-derived CDR1 and CDR2 are WNHNN and SYGVQD (reference sequence). The V segment lost 6 bases and the J segment 6 bases; nucleotides outside the gene matches: 5. The DNA for the CDR3 is TGCGCCAGCAGCCGGGACAGGGCGGCTGAAGCTTTCTTT. Its protein is CASSRDRAAEAFF.

This chain joins TRBV5-1 and TRBJ1-2, with 8 bases that match TRBD1. The CDR3 extends over 15 amino acids. Looked up from germline, CDR1 is SGHRS and CDR2 is YFSETQ. V lost 0 bases to trimming and J lost 2 bases; unmatched junction nucleotides: 3. The CDR3 loop is CASSLVAGGNYGYTF. For the CDR3, the DNA is TGCGCCAGCAGCTTGGTAGCAGGGGGCAACTATGGCTACACCTTC. Full variable domain (rest looked up from reference TRBV5-1 and TRBJ1-2): KAGVTQTPRYLIKTRGQQVTLSCSPISGHRSVSWYQQTPGQGLQFLFEYFSETQRNKGNFPGRFSGRQFSNSRSEMNVSTLELGDSALYLCASSLVAGGNYGYTFGSGTRLTVV.

The chain is built from TRBV18 and TRBJ1-5, with D possibly being TRBD1 (6 bases). V gave up 3 bases and J gave up 0 bases, with 12 bases separating them. This CDR3 is built from 16 residues. Germline CDR1 KGHSH, CDR2 LQKENI. This chain's CDR3 is CASSPPGQGSNQPQHF. The DNA for the CDR3 is TGTGCCAGCTCACCTCCGGGACAAGGTAGCAATCAGCCCCAGCATTTT. Drawing the rest from reference TRBV18 and TRBJ1-5, the complete variable domain is NAGVMQNPRHLVRRRGQEARLRCSPMKGHSHVYWYRQLPEEGLKFMVYLQKENIIDESGMPKERFSAEFPKEGPSILRIQQVVRGDSAAYFCASSPPGQGSNQPQHFGDGTRLSIL.

This clone was counted once. The J gene is TRBJ1-6, the V gene TRBV5-6, with TRBD1 identical over 8 bases. The CDR3 runs to 14 residues. The germline V gene encodes CDR1 SGHDT and CDR2 YYEEEE. Losses at the gene ends were 3 bases for V and 10 bases for J; bases not matched to a gene: 6. The CDR3 region is CASSSGQGGSPLHF. The CDR3 nucleotides read TGTGCCAGCAGCTCAGGACAGGGAGGCTCACCCCTCCACTTT.

The chain has TRBV7-3 and TRBJ2-7; 7 nucleotides match TRBD1. Germline-derived CDR1 and CDR2 are SGHTA and FQGTGA. CDR3 length: 16 amino acids. J gave up 0 bases and V 5 bases, and 10 bases lay outside the gene matches. CDR3 loop: CASSLIGTDSSYEQYF. In DNA form, the CDR3 reads TGTGCCAGCAGCCTTATTGGGACAGATAGCTCCTACGAGCAGTACTTC.

V and J are TRBV3-1 (or the pseudogene TRBV3-2) and TRBJ1-4; D gene ambiguous. CDR1 is LGHDT and CDR2 is YNNKEL in the germline V gene (reference sequence). Trimming cost V 5 bases and J 4 bases, with 14 bases left between them. The CDR3 has 15 amino acids. The CDR3 DNA follows: TGTGCCAGCAGCACCCGACGGACTGATAATGAAAAACTGTTTTTT. It translates to CASSTRRTDNEKLFF.

The rearrangement uses TRBV5-5 and TRBJ2-3, with 14 bases lining up with TRBD2. Germline V gives CDR1 SGHKS, CDR2 YYEKEE (reference sequence). The CDR3 contains 18 residues. V trimming: 4 bases; J trimming: 0 bases; junction bases outside the gene matches: 7. This CDR3 reads CASSRGLAGVASTDTQYF. The CDR3 DNA is TGTGCCAGCAGCCGGGGACTAGCGGGGGTCGCGAGCACAGATACGCAGTATTTT.